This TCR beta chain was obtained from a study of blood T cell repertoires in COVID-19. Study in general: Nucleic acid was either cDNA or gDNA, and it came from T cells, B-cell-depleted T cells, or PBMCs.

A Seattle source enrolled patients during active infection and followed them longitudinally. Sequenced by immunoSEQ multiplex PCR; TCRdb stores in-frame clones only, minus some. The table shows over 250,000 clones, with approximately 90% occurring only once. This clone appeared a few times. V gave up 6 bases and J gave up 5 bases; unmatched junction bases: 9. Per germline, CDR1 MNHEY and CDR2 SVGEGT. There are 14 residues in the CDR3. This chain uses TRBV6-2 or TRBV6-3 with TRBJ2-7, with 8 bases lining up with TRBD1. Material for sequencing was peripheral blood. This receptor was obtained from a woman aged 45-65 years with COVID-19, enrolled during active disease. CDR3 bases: TGTGCCAGCAGCCCGTCCAGGGGGCCCCACGAGCAGTACTTC. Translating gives CASSPSRGPHEQYF.